The 13 T cell receptor beta chains listed next were all sequenced from one sample in a study of blood T cells in healthy people across ages. With a J-beta primer mix and a sample-barcoded 5' primer, a second PCR ran about 6 to 11 cycles. TCRdb re-analysed the 5' RACE reads in MiXCR, keeping a single row per CDR3 protein. The table records hundreds of thousands of distinct CDR3 sequences, approximately 21% of them present only once. The sequenced sample was blood. Receptors originate from a man between 65 and 85 years old in good health.

This clonotype was seen only a few times. The V and J genes are TRBV20-1 and TRBJ2-7, with D perhaps TRBD2 (5 bases). Germline CDR1 reads DFQATT; CDR2 reads SNEGSKA (reference sequence). Trimming took off 3 bases at V and 5 bases at J, with 14 bases between the two ends. The CDR3 consists of 13 residues. Here the CDR3 DNA reads TGCAGTGCTAGGGTAGCGTTCCAACACGAGCAGTACTTC. As protein: CSARVAFQHEQYF.

This clonotype was seen a few times. V gene TRBV6-4 combines with J gene TRBJ2-1, with 16 bases that match TRBD2. In germline, CDR1 is MRHNA, CDR2 SNTAGT. J gave up 10 bases and V 6 bases, and 6 bases lay outside the gene matches. The CDR3 is 15 residues long. The DNA of the CDR3 is TGTGCCAGCAGCGAAGAGGGACTAGCGGGAGGGGAGCAGTTCTTC. This translates into CASSEEGLAGGEQFF.

The CDR3 nucleotides read TGCGCCAGCAGCCAAGATTCAACTAGCGGGGGGTACTACAATGAGCAGTTCTTC. This encodes CASSQDSTSGGYYNEQFF. This chain joins TRBV4-3 and TRBJ2-1, with TRBD2 matching 12 bases. This CDR3 is 18 amino acids long. J gave up 3 bases and V 0 bases, and 6 bases lay outside the gene matches. The germline CDR1 and CDR2 sequences are LGHNA and YSLEER.

This clonotype has just a few counts. V is TRBV3-1 and J is TRBJ1-6; D not certain. The CDR3 length is 13 residues. The V and J ends lost 4 bases and 7 bases respectively, with 8 bases between them. The germline CDR1 and CDR2 sequences are LGHDT and YNNKEL (reference sequence). This CDR3 is CASSPQKNSPLHF. The CDR3 nucleotides are TGTGCCAGCAGCCCCCAGAAGAATTCACCCCTCCACTTT. Based on the CDR3 plus reference TRBV3-1 and TRBJ1-6, the full variable domain is DTAVSQTPKYLVTQMGNDKSIKCEQNLGHDTMYWYKQDSKKFLKIMFSYNNKELIINETVPNRFSPKSPDKAHLNLHINSLELGDSAVYFCASSPQKNSPLHFGNGTRLTVT.

This clonotype was seen repeatedly, ten times or more. This sequence joins TRBV20-1 and TRBJ2-3; no definite D call. Trimming removed 6 bases from V and 5 bases from J, with 9 bases in between. This CDR3 region has 11 residues. The V gene's germline CDR1 is DFQATT and CDR2 SNEGSKA (reference sequence). CDR3 in amino acids: CSAKLGDTQYF. In nucleotides, the CDR3 is TGCAGTGCGAAGCTTGGAGATACGCAGTATTTT.

In its sample, this clonotype was seen a few times. The rearrangement joins TRBV29-1 to TRBJ2-7, with D perhaps given as TRBD1 or TRBD2 (6 bases each). Per the germline V gene, CDR1 is SQVTM and CDR2 is ANQGSEA. The CDR3 is made up of 14 amino acids. Trimming stripped 4 bases from V and 2 bases from J, with 15 bases between. CDR3 sequence reads: CSVVLRGTTYEQYF. CDR3 bases: TGCAGCGTTGTTCTTCGGGGGACAACCTACGAGCAGTACTTC.

In this sample, this clonotype turned up many times. The gene calls are TRBV9 and TRBJ2-2; D is unclear. V shed 5 bases and J shed 2 bases, with 10 bases lying between them. The CDR3 covers 14 residues. The germline CDR1 and CDR2 sequences are SGDLS and YYNGEE. CDR3: CASSVVGNTGELFF. As DNA, the CDR3 is TGTGCCAGCAGTGTGGTGGGAAACACCGGGGAGCTGTTTTTT.

The chain couples TRBV20-1 to TRBJ2-1; 12 bases agree with TRBD2. Germline V gene lookup returns CDR1 DFQATT and CDR2 SNEGSKA (reference sequence). V shed 2 bases, J shed 9 bases, and the junction held 11 bases outside the gene matches. The CDR3 contains 16 residues. The CDR3 nucleotides are TGCAGTGCTAGACCGCGGACTAGCGGGATGTTGAGTGAGCAGTTCTTC. It yields the protein CSARPRTSGMLSEQFF.

This clonotype was detected only a few times. V and J are TRBV12-3 or TRBV12-4 and TRBJ2-5; tentatively, D is TRBD2 (5 bases). The CDR3 covers 14 residues. Between the trimmed V and J ends, which lost 7 bases and 2 bases, there was a span of 14 bases. CDR3 sequence: CASNDREGQETQYF. The DNA for the CDR3 is TGTGCCAGCAATGACCGTGAGGGTCAAGAGACCCAGTACTTC.

There are a few counts of this clonotype. The V and J genes are TRBV29-1 and TRBJ1-1, with D maybe TRBD1 (5 bases). V dropped 7 bases and J dropped 1 base, with 13 bases sitting between them. There are 13 residues in the CDR3. CDR1 and CDR2 from the germline V gene are SQVTM and ANQGSEA. CDR3 in amino acids: CSALQVANTEAFF. As DNA, the CDR3 is TGCAGCGCACTACAGGTGGCGAACACTGAAGCTTTCTTT.

The chain joins TRBV29-1 to TRBJ2-7; perhaps TRBD1 as D (6 bases). This CDR3 is built from 12 residues. V shed 7 bases and J shed 2 bases, with 12 bases lying between them. Germline values: CDR1 SQVTM, CDR2 ANQGSEA. CDR3 residues: CSDRVRTYEQYF. The CDR3 DNA reads as TGCAGCGACAGGGTGAGGACCTACGAGCAGTACTTC.

This chain links TRBV25-1 with TRBJ2-3; 11 bases fit TRBD2. Germline loops: CDR1 MGHDK, CDR2 SYGVNS. With 2 bases clipped from V and 5 bases from J, the junction kept 0 bases outside the gene matches. The CDR3 runs 14 residues. The CDR3 sequence: CASSEGTSGDTQYF. The CDR3 coding sequence is TGTGCCAGCAGTGAAGGGACTAGCGGAGATACGCAGTATTTT.

As for this clonotype: This could be a read error, since a much larger clone is one nucleotide away. The gene calls are TRBV28 and TRBJ1-2, with D maybe TRBD1 (5 bases). The germline CDR1 and CDR2 sequences are MDHEN and SYDVKM. This CDR3 has 14 residues. The CDR3 spells CASSPDLAQGGCTF. CDR3 bases: TGTGCCAGCAGTCCGGACCTCGCCCAGGGTGGCTGCACCTTC.